A single sample gave rise to the 26 T cell receptor beta chains below, sequenced in a study of blood T cell repertoires in COVID-19. Generated by immunoSEQ multiplex PCR, the TCRdb table keeps only in-frame clones and is missing some. The sample contains 250,000 to 350,000 clones, around 87% of which appear only once. The sample consisted of PBMCs or T cells enriched from blood (not recorded which). The receptor set was obtained from a woman between 18 and 29 years old who had recovered from COVID-19.

The rearrangement joins TRBV11-3 to TRBJ2-2; 11 positions agree with TRBD1. With V trimmed by 5 bases and J by 6 bases, 5 bases remained unmatched. The CDR3 runs to 15 residues. Per germline, CDR1 SGHNT and CDR2 YENEEA. The CDR3 sequence is CASSLGQGAAGELFF. Written as DNA, the CDR3 is TGTGCCAGCAGCCTAGGACAGGGGGCGGCCGGGGAGCTGTTTTTT.

The chain combines TRBV5-4 with TRBJ2-5; 10 positions match TRBD2. The CDR3 extends over 18 amino acids. V was pared by 1 base and J by 6 bases, with 15 bases of the junction left unmatched. Looked up from germline, CDR1 is SGHNT and CDR2 is YYREEE (reference sequence). In nucleotides, the CDR3 is TGTGCCAGCAGCTTGCTCGGGGACCTAGCGGGGGCGGGAAAGACCCAGTACTTC. It specifies CASSLLGDLAGAGKTQYF.

This clone was observed a single time. The chain uses TRBV10-2 and TRBJ1-1; D unresolved. V was clipped by 6 bases and J by 5 bases, with 16 bases between them. Per the germline V gene, CDR1 is WSHSY and CDR2 is SAAADI. The CDR3 totals 14 residues. The CDR3 nucleotides are TGCGCCAGCAGCCGGTCCGGTCCGGGGACTGAAGCTTTCTTT. Its translation is CASSRSGPGTEAFF.

The chain couples TRBV3-1 (or the pseudogene TRBV3-2) to TRBJ2-7; possibly TRBD2 for D (5 bases). V lost 0 bases and J 0 bases, leaving 12 bases between the germline ends. From germline, CDR1 is LGHDT and CDR2 YNNKEL (reference sequence). This CDR3 comprises 16 residues. The CDR3 DNA reads TGTGCCAGCAGCCAAGAACGGGGAATGAGCTCCTACGAGCAGTACTTC. Encoded protein: CASSQERGMSSYEQYF.

This rearrangement joins TRBV6-1 to TRBJ1-2, with a tentative D call TRBD1 (6 bases). The V and J ends lost 0 bases and 2 bases respectively, with 7 bases between them. Germline values: CDR1 MNHNS, CDR2 SASEGT. This CDR3 contains 14 residues. CDR3 nucleotide sequence: TGTGCCAGCAGTGAAGCGGACAGCAACTATGGCTACACCTTC. The encoded protein is CASSEADSNYGYTF.

Turning to this clone: Other nucleotide sequences in the sample specify the same CDR3. J is TRBJ1-5 and V is TRBV5-1; TRBD1 matches 10 bases. CDR1 and CDR2 (germline): SGHRS, YFSETQ. This CDR3 is 14 amino acids long. Losses at the gene ends were 3 bases for V and 5 bases for J; bases not matched to a gene: 2. CDR3 nucleotide sequence: TGCGCCAGCAGCTCCGGACAGGGGGATCAGCCCCAGCATTTT. Translating it yields CASSSGQGDQPQHF.

This sequence joins TRBV19 and TRBJ1-2; D might be TRBD1 (5 bases). Germline CDR1 is LNHDA and CDR2 is SQIVND (reference sequence). The CDR3 has 14 amino acids. V lost 7 bases to trimming and J lost 5 bases, with 17 bases between them. The CDR3 region has the DNA TGTGCCAGTACTCGGGCGGGGCTCGTTTATGGCTACACCTTC. Translating gives CASTRAGLVYGYTF.

The V gene is TRBV18, the J gene TRBJ1-1; D might be TRBD1 (5 bases). The germline V and J ends were trimmed by 3 bases and 3 bases, with 11 bases remaining between them. This CDR3 spans 14 amino acids. Per the germline V gene, CDR1 is KGHSH and CDR2 is LQKENI. CDR3 sequence reads: CASSPAGGDTEAFF. In DNA, the CDR3 is TGTGCCAGCTCACCGGCGGGGGGGGACACTGAAGCTTTCTTT. The full variable domain, with the rest looked up from reference TRBV18 and TRBJ1-1, is NAGVMQNPRHLVRRRGQEARLRCSPMKGHSHVYWYRQLPEEGLKFMVYLQKENIIDESGMPKERFSAEFPKEGPSILRIQQVVRGDSAAYFCASSPAGGDTEAFFGQGTRLTVV.

This chain uses TRBV20-1 with TRBJ1-2; a weak D match, TRBD1 (5 bases). V dropped 8 bases and J dropped 2 bases, with 9 bases sitting between them. Looked up from germline, CDR1 is DFQATT and CDR2 is SNEGSKA (reference sequence). CDR3 length equals 11 residues. The CDR3 DNA sequence: TGCAGTACGACAGTAAACTATGGCTACACCTTC. Translating it yields CSTTVNYGYTF.

V is TRBV28 and J is TRBJ2-1; 7 bases agree with TRBD2. The V gene end was trimmed by 1 base and the J gene end by 15 bases; junction bases not matched to a gene: 6. The CDR3 loop spans 12 amino acids. Germline loops: CDR1 MDHEN, CDR2 SYDVKM. The CDR3: CASSLFGGILFF. The CDR3 bases are TGTGCCAGCAGTTTATTCGGGGGGATCCTGTTCTTC. Filled out from reference TRBV28 and TRBJ2-1, the complete variable domain reads DVKVTQSSRYLVKRTGEKVFLECVQDMDHENMFWYRQDPGLGLRLIYFSYDVKMKEKGDIPEGYSVSREKKERFSLILESASTNQTSMYLCASSLFGGILFFGPGTRLTVL.

This clone was observed a handful of times. The V and J genes are TRBV25-1 and TRBJ1-6; 9 bases fit TRBD1. The V and J ends lost 4 bases and 5 bases, in that order; junction bases with no gene match: 9. Germline V lookup: CDR1 MGHDK, CDR2 SYGVNS. The CDR3 length is 17 residues. In DNA, the CDR3 is TGTGCCAGCAGTGCGAGCCCGGGACAGGGAAATAATTCACCCCTCCACTTT. This translates into CASSASPGQGNNSPLHF. Using reference TRBV25-1 and TRBJ1-6 for the parts outside the CDR3, the full variable domain is EADIYQTPRYLVIGTGKKITLECSQTMGHDKMYWYQQDPGMELHLIHYSYGVNSTEKGDLSSESTVSRIRTEHFPLTLESARPSHTSQYLCASSASPGQGNNSPLHFGNGTRLTVT.

This chain uses TRBV19 with TRBJ1-2; 11 nucleotides line up with TRBD1. The CDR3 consists of 15 residues. Germline CDR1 is LNHDA and CDR2 is SQIVND (reference sequence). The trim removed 5 bases at V and 3 bases at J, leaving 5 bases unmatched. CDR3 nucleotides: TGTGCCAGTAGTCCGTGGACAGGGGGCCACTATGGCTACACCTTC. It specifies CASSPWTGGHYGYTF.

The chain has TRBV25-1 and TRBJ1-2; D perhaps matches TRBD1 (5 bases). The CDR3 contains 13 residues. Germline values: CDR1 MGHDK, CDR2 SYGVNS. V gave up 6 bases and J gave up 4 bases, with 12 bases separating them. Here the CDR3 DNA reads TGTGCCAGCAGCCAGCCCGACAGCTATGGCTACACCTTC. Protein sequence: CASSQPDSYGYTF.

The CDR3 loop reads CASSFTSGATYEQYF. The DNA for the CDR3 is TGTGCCAGCAGCTTCACCAGCGGGGCAACCTACGAGCAGTACTTC. This chain joins TRBV5-5 and TRBJ2-7; 7 bases are shared with TRBD2. The germline CDR1 and CDR2 sequences are SGHKS and YYEKEE (reference sequence). V was pared by 2 bases and J by 2 bases, with 7 bases of the junction left unmatched. CDR3 length equals 15 residues.

The gene calls are TRBV3-1 (or the pseudogene TRBV3-2) and TRBJ1-1; unclear D gene. The length of the CDR3 is 13 residues. V lost 8 bases, J lost 1 base, and 11 bases lay in between. Germline loops: CDR1 LGHDT, CDR2 YNNKEL (reference sequence). DNA for the CDR3: TGTGCCAGCTCTAACAGTTGGAACACTGAAGCTTTCTTT. Its protein is CASSNSWNTEAFF.

The chain uses TRBV19 and TRBJ1-2; 9 nucleotides align to TRBD1. Germline CDR1 reads LNHDA; CDR2 reads SQIVND (reference sequence). CDR3 length equals 16 residues. After removal of 7 bases from V and 3 bases from J, the junction contained 12 bases not matched to a gene. In DNA form, the CDR3 reads TGTGCCAGTACCAGTATGGGAAGGACAGGGGACTATGGCTACACCTTC. This gives the protein CASTSMGRTGDYGYTF.

The V and J genes are TRBV15 and TRBJ1-1, with D uncertain. CDR3 length: 14 amino acids. Germline CDR1 LNHNV, CDR2 YYDKDF (reference sequence). Trimming cost V 3 bases and J 6 bases, with 14 bases left between them. This CDR3 is CATSSLLIEAEAFF. The CDR3 nucleotides read TGTGCCACCAGCAGCCTCCTAATCGAGGCTGAAGCTTTCTTT. The entire variable domain, with the rest obtained from reference TRBV15 and TRBJ1-1, is as follows: DAMVIQNPRYQVTQFGKPVTLSCSQTLNHNVMYWYQQKSSQAPKLLFHYYDKDFNNEADTPDNFQSRRPNTSFCFLDIRSPGLGDTAMYLCATSSLLIEAEAFFGQGTRLTVV.

CDR3 in DNA: TGTGCCAGCAGTTTATCGGGGCGGGGGTTAACCTACGAGCAGTACTTC. Amino acids: CASSLSGRGLTYEQYF. The rearrangement joins TRBV27 to TRBJ2-7; TRBD2 agrees at 7 bases. This CDR3 has 16 amino acids. Germline V gives CDR1 MNHEY, CDR2 SMNVEV (reference sequence). The V and J ends lost 0 bases and 2 bases, in that order; junction bases with no gene match: 7.

The genes are TRBV5-1 and TRBJ2-5, with D perhaps TRBD2 (5 bases). V lost 3 bases, J lost 2 bases, and 8 bases lay in between. The length of the CDR3 is 13 residues. Germline loops: CDR1 SGHRS, CDR2 YFSETQ. The CDR3 spells CASSSGYQETQYF. CDR3 nucleotides: TGCGCCAGCAGCTCGGGATATCAAGAGACCCAGTACTTC.

The chain joins TRBV5-1 to TRBJ1-1; 7 positions match TRBD1. CDR3 length: 15 amino acids. Per the germline V gene, CDR1 is SGHRS and CDR2 is YFSETQ. V shed 3 bases, J shed 1 base, and the junction held 6 bases outside the gene matches. CDR3 DNA: TGCGCCAGCAGCTCTCACAGGGGACCGAACACTGAAGCTTTCTTT. It is translated as CASSSHRGPNTEAFF.

The chain uses TRBV7-3 and TRBJ2-1; TRBD1 matches at 9 bases. The CDR3 sequence is 15 residues long. Germline V gene data show CDR1 as SGHTA and CDR2 as FQGTGA. The V gene end was trimmed by 5 bases and the J gene end by 6 bases; junction bases not matched to a gene: 8. CDR3 coding DNA: TGTGCCAGCAGCAGTACCGGGACAGGGTTCAATGAGCAGTTCTTC. As protein: CASSSTGTGFNEQFF.

Only a few counts were recorded for this clone. The CDR3 DNA sequence: TGTGCCAGCAGCCAAGCCACAGGGGGTCTTTTGCCCCAGCATTTT. It is translated as CASSQATGGLLPQHF. The V and J genes are TRBV3-1 (or the pseudogene TRBV3-2) and TRBJ1-5, with 8 bases lining up with TRBD1. The CDR3 is made up of 15 amino acids. Germline V gives CDR1 LGHDT, CDR2 YNNKEL (reference sequence). V gave up 1 base and J gave up 9 bases; unmatched junction bases: 8.

The table lists this clone with a count of one. The chain carries TRBV3-1 (or the pseudogene TRBV3-2) and TRBJ1-1, with D unresolved. Germline values: CDR1 LGHDT, CDR2 YNNKEL (reference sequence). V was shortened by 2 bases and J by 0 bases, with 13 bases between the two germline ends. The CDR3 length is 16 residues. CDR3 nucleotide sequence: TGTGCCAGCAGCCAAAAACTAGGACTCCTGAACACTGAAGCTTTCTTT. Protein sequence: CASSQKLGLLNTEAFF.

The genes are TRBV11-3 and TRBJ2-7; D gene uncertain. This CDR3 is built from 14 residues. CDR1 and CDR2 (germline): SGHNT, YENEEA. Trimming pared 1 base from V and 5 bases from J, leaving 12 bases between. CDR3 bases: TGTGCCAGCAGCTTAGTCTCAGTTAGCCACGAGCAGTACTTC. Residues: CASSLVSVSHEQYF. The full variable domain, completed using reference TRBV11-3 and TRBJ2-7, is EAGVVQSPRYKIIEKKQPVAFWCNPISGHNTLYWYLQNLGQGPELLIRYENEEAVDDSQLPKDRFSAERLKGVDSTLKIQPAELGDSAVYLCASSLVSVSHEQYFGPGTRLTVT.

This clone was picked up a small number of times. V usage is TRBV11-2 and J usage is TRBJ1-2; D perhaps matches TRBD1 (6 bases). There are 15 residues in the CDR3. Germline loops: CDR1 SGHAT, CDR2 FQNNGV. V lost 5 bases and J 1 base, leaving 14 bases between the germline ends. For the CDR3, the DNA is TGTGCCAGCAGCCCCCTGGGGGCGGGTAACTATGGCTACACCTTC. Protein sequence: CASSPLGAGNYGYTF.

A single count supports this clone. This chain links TRBV20-1 with TRBJ1-6; possible D gene TRBD1, 6 bases. This CDR3 has 15 amino acids. Germline assignment: CDR1 DFQATT and CDR2 SNEGSKA (reference sequence). Between the trimmed V and J ends, which lost 3 bases and 8 bases, there was a span of 17 bases. CDR3 bases: TGCAGTGCTAGTCTTTTTGGGGGCGGAGATTCACCCCTCCACTTT. As protein: CSASLFGGGDSPLHF.